This T cell receptor (beta chain) is drawn from a study of cytomegalovirus exposure and HLA in healthy donors. Notes on the study in general: In vitro confirmation showed three CMV-associated chains to be CMV antigen specific. Most TCR sequences showed up rarely, but some public TCRs showed up in many donors. According to a subsequent analysis, TCR clusters from the first cohort were inclined to appear together in the 110 or so validation repertoires.

The V and J ends lost 4 bases and 0 bases respectively, with 21 bases between them. The CDR3 is 18 amino acids. The germline V gene has CDR1 SQVTM and CDR2 ANQGSEA. Remarks on this clone: Antigen specificity is unknown.

Measured with immunoSEQ multiplex PCR; TCRdb has only the in-frame clones, and not every one. Altogether roughly 330,000 clones are present, roughly 90% being singletons, with the ten largest covering over 1%. The donors were in the roughly 120-subject validation cohort; that cohort was separate from the approximately 700-subject first cohort. The material sequenced was PBMCs. The chain links TRBV29-1 to TRBJ1-4; tentative D call: TRBD1 (6 bases). The source of this sequence is a woman under 40 in good health and CMV-seropositive. The CDR3 nucleotides read TGCAGCGTTGCCCCTAAGGGGACACTCAAGGCAACTAATGAAAAACTGTTTTTT. This sequence encodes CSVAPKGTLKATNEKLFF.